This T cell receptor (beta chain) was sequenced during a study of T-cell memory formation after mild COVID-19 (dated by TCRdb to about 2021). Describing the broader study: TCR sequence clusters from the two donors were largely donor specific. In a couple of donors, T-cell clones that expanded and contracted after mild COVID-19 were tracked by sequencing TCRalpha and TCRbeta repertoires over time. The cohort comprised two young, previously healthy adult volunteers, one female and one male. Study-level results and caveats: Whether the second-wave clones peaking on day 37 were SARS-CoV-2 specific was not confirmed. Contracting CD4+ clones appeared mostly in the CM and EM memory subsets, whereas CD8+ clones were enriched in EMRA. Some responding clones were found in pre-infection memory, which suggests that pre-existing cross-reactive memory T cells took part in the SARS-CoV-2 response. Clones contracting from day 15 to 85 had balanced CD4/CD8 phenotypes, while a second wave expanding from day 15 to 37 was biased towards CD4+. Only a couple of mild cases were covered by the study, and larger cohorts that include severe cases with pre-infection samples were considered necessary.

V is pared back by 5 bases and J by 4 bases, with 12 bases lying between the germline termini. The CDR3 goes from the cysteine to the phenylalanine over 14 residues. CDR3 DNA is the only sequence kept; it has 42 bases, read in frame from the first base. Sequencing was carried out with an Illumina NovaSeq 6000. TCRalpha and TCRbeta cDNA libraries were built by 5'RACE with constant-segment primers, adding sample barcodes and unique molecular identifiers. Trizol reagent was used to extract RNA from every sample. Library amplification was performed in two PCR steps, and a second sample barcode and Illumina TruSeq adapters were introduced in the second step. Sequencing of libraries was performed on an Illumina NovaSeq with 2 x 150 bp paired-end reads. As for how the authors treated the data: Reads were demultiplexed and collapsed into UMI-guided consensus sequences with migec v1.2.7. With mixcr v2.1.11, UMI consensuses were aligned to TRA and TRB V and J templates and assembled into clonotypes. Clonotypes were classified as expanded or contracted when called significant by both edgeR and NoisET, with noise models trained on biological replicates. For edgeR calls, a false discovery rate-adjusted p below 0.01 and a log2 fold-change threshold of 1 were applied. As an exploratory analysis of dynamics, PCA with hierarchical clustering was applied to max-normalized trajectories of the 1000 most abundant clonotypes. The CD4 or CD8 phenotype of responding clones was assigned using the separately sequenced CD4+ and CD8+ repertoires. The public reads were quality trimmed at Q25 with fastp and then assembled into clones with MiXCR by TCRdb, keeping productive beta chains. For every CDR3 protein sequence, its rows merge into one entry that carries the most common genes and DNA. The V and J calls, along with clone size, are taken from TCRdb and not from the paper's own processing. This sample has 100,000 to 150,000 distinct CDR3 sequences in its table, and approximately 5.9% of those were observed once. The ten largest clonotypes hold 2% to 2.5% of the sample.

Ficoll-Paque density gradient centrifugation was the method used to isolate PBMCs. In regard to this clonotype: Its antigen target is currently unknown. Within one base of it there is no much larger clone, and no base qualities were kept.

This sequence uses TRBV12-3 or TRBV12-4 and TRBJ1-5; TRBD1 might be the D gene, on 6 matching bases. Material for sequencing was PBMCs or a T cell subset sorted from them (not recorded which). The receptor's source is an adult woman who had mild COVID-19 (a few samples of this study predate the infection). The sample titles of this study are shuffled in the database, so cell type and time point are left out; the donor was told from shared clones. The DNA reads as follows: TGTGCCAGCAGTGGAACAGGGCTTAATCAGCCCCAGCATTTT. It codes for CASSGTGLNQPQHF.